These 4 T cell receptor beta chains share one sample of origin, sequenced in a study of T-cell reconstitution after alpha-beta-depleted transplantation in children. As it was prepared, the TCRbeta library received unique molecular identifiers. From the PCR reads, TCRdb called clonotypes with MiXCR, one entry per CDR3 protein. Of a few hundred thousand distinct CDR3 sequences in the sample, 12% were seen once. Sequences were derived from PBMCs from the stem cell graft donor, sampled from the stem cell graft. These receptors originate from a human donor who donated a stem cell graft to a child with combined immunodeficiency.

This clonotype was detected only a few times. The V call is TRBV10-3, the J call TRBJ1-3; 8 bases line up with TRBD1. Per the germline V gene, CDR1 is ENHRY and CDR2 is SYGVKD. The V gene end was trimmed by 6 bases and the J gene end by 5 bases; junction bases not matched to a gene: 6. The CDR3 length is 14 residues. This CDR3 is CAISGQGLRNTIYF. For the CDR3, the DNA is TGTGCCATCAGCGGACAGGGTCTCCGAAACACCATATATTTT.

This clonotype was seen ten or more times. CDR3 nucleotides: TGTGCCATCAGTGAACAGGGAGTTGGCTACACCTTC. Protein sequence: CAISEQGVGYTF. The J gene is TRBJ1-2, the V gene TRBV10-3; perhaps TRBD1 as D (6 bases). The CDR3 extends over 12 amino acids. Germline-derived CDR1 and CDR2 are ENHRY and SYGVKD. Trimming removed 3 bases at V and 7 bases at J, with 9 bases between.

The chain combines TRBV7-2 with TRBJ2-1; D is unresolved. The germline CDR1 and CDR2 sequences are SGHTA and FQGNSA. Trimming took 4 bases from V and 6 from J, leaving 7 bases between them. The CDR3 runs to 12 residues. The CDR3 here is CASSSFSNEQFF. The DNA of the CDR3 is TGTGCCAGCAGCTCTTTCAGCAATGAGCAGTTCTTC.

Many counts were recorded for this clonotype. Written as DNA, the CDR3 is TGTGCCAGCAGTTTTGGGGACAGGGCCGGCGAGCAGTACTTC. It codes for CASSFGDRAGEQYF. The gene calls are TRBV12-3 or TRBV12-4 and TRBJ2-7, with 9 nucleotides matching TRBD1. J gave up 6 bases and V 3 bases, and 6 bases lay outside the gene matches. The CDR3 has 14 residues.